This is a list of T cell receptor beta chains from one sample in a study of T-cell reconstitution after alpha-beta-depleted transplantation in children. TCRdb re-derived calls from the PCR reads in MiXCR, one entry per CDR3 protein. The data contain around 700,000 distinct CDR3 sequences, approximately 14% of them singletons. The input for sequencing was PBMCs, taken before TCRalphabeta/CD19-depleted stem cell transplant. The receptors were gathered from a girl aged 2 to 10 with congenital amegakaryocytic thrombocytopenia, due to receive a stem cell transplant. Each CDR3 is given with its conserved first and last residue. The D gene is left open where the match is weak. The size of a clone is reported for some rows only, either as once, few or many, or as a class for expanded clones.

j_call	v_call	d_call	clone_size	cdr3_aa	cdr3_nt
TRBJ1-4	TRBV7-8	TRBD1	many	CASSLVVGTGVISHEKLFF	TGTGCCAGCAGCTTAGTAGTTGGGACAGGGGTGATTTCCCACGAAAAACTGTTTTTT
TRBJ2-7	TRBV18	NA	NA	CASSPSGHYEQYF	TGTGCCAGCTCACCCTCGGGCCACTACGAGCAGTACTTC
TRBJ2-1	TRBV7-9	TRBD2	NA	CASSLDRLAGVYEQFF	TGTGCCAGCAGCTTAGATCGACTAGCGGGTGTCTATGAGCAGTTCTTC
TRBJ2-5	TRBV5-1	TRBD1	many	CASSPGTGRGETQYF	TGCGCCAGCAGCCCGGGGACAGGGCGAGGGGAGACCCAGTACTTC
TRBJ2-5	TRBV12-3/TRBV12-4	NA	many	CASSFRDFQYF	TGTGCCAGCAGTTTCAGGGACTTCCAGTACTTC
TRBJ1-1	TRBV18	NA	few	CASSPPLADTMNTEAFF	TGTGCCAGCTCACCACCGCTAGCAGACACTATGAACACTGAAGCTTTCTTT
TRBJ2-7	TRBV10-3	NA	NA	CAISDKLSYEQYF	TGTGCCATCAGTGATAAGCTCTCCTACGAGCAGTACTTC
TRBJ2-1	TRBV20-1	TRBD2	many	CSASRGVHNEQFF	TGCAGTGCTAGTCGGGGGGTGCACAATGAGCAGTTCTTC
TRBJ2-1	TRBV2	NA	many	CASRPGRVYNEQFF	TGTGCCAGCAGACCAGGCAGGGTCTACAATGAGCAGTTCTTC
TRBJ2-3	TRBV25-1	TRBD1	few	CASLGTGGHTDTQYF	TGTGCCAGCTTAGGGACAGGGGGACACACAGATACGCAGTATTTT
TRBJ1-1	TRBV5-1	NA	many	CASSFQANTEAFF	TGCGCCAGCAGCTTCCAGGCGAACACTGAAGCTTTCTTT
TRBJ2-5	TRBV20-1	NA	NA	CSARGGGETRYF	TGCAGTGCTAGAGGAGGGGGAGAGACCCGGTACTTC
TRBJ2-7	TRBV6-5	NA	many	CASSHRDRYEQYF	TGTGCCAGCAGTCACCGGGACCGCTACGAGCAGTACTTC
TRBJ2-7	TRBV5-1	NA	many	CASSLAPASSYEQYF	TGCGCCAGCAGCTTGGCCCCTGCCAGTTCCTACGAGCAGTACTTC
TRBJ1-4	TRBV29-1	NA	many	CSVAIGAATNEKLFF	TGCAGCGTCGCAATAGGAGCCGCAACTAATGAAAAACTGTTTTTT
TRBJ1-5	TRBV29-1	NA	NA	CRVSFHGTDTQHF	TGCAGGGTATCGTTCCACGGCACAGATACGCAGCATTTT
TRBJ2-2	TRBV12-3/TRBV12-4	NA	many	CASSLAPLGELFF	TGTGCCAGCAGTTTAGCTCCGTTGGGGGAGCTGTTTTTT
TRBJ2-5	TRBV7-2	NA	NA	CASGNRVQETQYF	TGTGCCAGCGGAAACAGGGTCCAAGAGACCCAGTACTTC
TRBJ2-2	TRBV2	NA	few	CASRPYAPGELFF	TGTGCCAGCAGACCCTATGCGCCCGGGGAGCTGTTTTTT
TRBJ2-7	TRBV5-1	TRBD2	NA	CASSTGTSGSYYEQYF	TGCGCCAGCAGCACCGGGACTAGCGGGAGTTACTACGAGCAGTACTTC
TRBJ2-1	TRBV20-1	TRBD2	NA	CSATSSGRDNEQFF	TGCAGTGCTACTTCTAGCGGGAGGGACAATGAGCAGTTCTTC
TRBJ2-3	TRBV10-3	TRBD2	many	CAISEDLTSGRDTQYF	TGTGCCATCAGTGAAGACTTGACTAGCGGGAGAGATACGCAGTATTTT
TRBJ1-1	TRBV20-1	NA	NA	CSTTGQLNTEAFF	TGCAGCACAACAGGACAGCTAAACACTGAAGCTTTCTTT
TRBJ2-1	TRBV20-1	TRBD2	NA	CSDQEGAAGFYDEQFF	TGCAGTGATCAAGAAGGCGCAGCGGGGTTTTACGATGAGCAGTTCTTC
TRBJ2-1	TRBV29-1	TRBD2	few	CSVEKGTSGWNEQFF	TGCAGCGTTGAAAAGGGCACTAGCGGGTGGAATGAGCAGTTCTTC
TRBJ1-1	TRBV7-6	NA	NA	CASSLEGGLMNTEAFF	TGTGCCAGCAGCTTAGAGGGTGGGTTAATGAACACTGAAGCTTTCTTT
TRBJ2-5	TRBV12-3/TRBV12-4	TRBD2	few	CASSFSSGHQETQYF	TGTGCCAGCAGTTTCTCTAGCGGGCACCAAGAGACCCAGTACTTC
TRBJ2-4	TRBV7-8	NA	NA	CASSSRPGVDIQYF	TGTGCCAGCAGCAGCCGCCCGGGGGTGGACATTCAGTACTTC
TRBJ2-2	TRBV12-3/TRBV12-4	TRBD2	many	CASSFSAGANTGELFF	TGTGCCAGCAGTTTTTCAGCGGGGGCGAACACCGGGGAGCTGTTTTTT
TRBJ2-7	TRBV20-1	NA	few	CSAKPPQGGIYEQYF	TGCAGTGCTAAGCCCCCGCAGGGGGGGATCTACGAGCAGTACTTC
TRBJ2-5	TRBV20-1	TRBD1	many	CSATRLGWNRGTEETQYF	TGCAGTGCTACAAGGTTGGGATGGAACAGGGGGACGGAAGAGACCCAGTACTTC
TRBJ2-7	TRBV12-3/TRBV12-4	NA	many	CASSPRGDEQYF	TGTGCCAGCAGTCCCCGGGGCGACGAGCAGTACTTC
TRBJ2-1	TRBV7-9	NA	NA	CASSSVDYHSYDEQFF	TGTGCCAGCAGCTCGGTTGACTACCACTCCTACGATGAGCAGTTCTTC
TRBJ2-1	TRBV20-1	TRBD2	many	CSASSGRLSYNEQFF	TGCAGTGCCTCTAGCGGGAGACTATCGTACAATGAGCAGTTCTTC
TRBJ2-7	TRBV29-1	NA	many	CSVEFEGSYEQYF	TGCAGCGTTGAATTCGAGGGATCCTACGAGCAGTACTTC
TRBJ2-3	TRBV20-1	TRBD1	few	CSAPGQGSDTQYF	TGCAGTGCTCCTGGACAGGGATCAGATACGCAGTATTTT
TRBJ1-1	TRBV6-5	NA	many	CASSYTQTGLEAFF	TGTGCCAGCAGTTACACCCAGACGGGACTTGAAGCTTTCTTT
TRBJ1-5	TRBV12-3/TRBV12-4	NA	few	CASRDRHLSNQPQHF	TGTGCCAGCAGAGACAGACACCTAAGCAATCAGCCCCAGCATTTT
TRBJ2-5	TRBV5-1	NA	NA	CASSFGPLRLNRETQYF	TGCGCCAGCAGCTTCGGGCCTTTGAGACTAAACAGAGAGACCCAGTACTTC
TRBJ1-1	TRBV20-1	NA	many	CSACLPQNTEAFF	TGCAGTGCTTGCCTACCCCAGAACACTGAAGCTTTCTTT
TRBJ2-7	TRBV5-1	TRBD1	NA	CASSWRTGRTLYEQYF	TGCGCCAGCAGCTGGAGGACAGGGAGGACTTTATACGAGCAGTACTTC
TRBJ2-1	TRBV5-1	NA	many	CASSTTRGASSYNEQFF	TGCGCCAGCAGCACCACTCGTGGCGCCAGTTCCTACAATGAGCAGTTCTTC
TRBJ2-4	TRBV7-9	NA	many	CASSSNRDMAKNIQYF	TGTGCCAGCAGCTCTAACAGGGACATGGCCAAAAACATTCAGTACTTC
TRBJ1-2	TRBV20-1	TRBD1	NA	CSAKPGGQNYGYTF	TGCAGTGCTAAACCAGGGGGCCAAAACTATGGCTACACCTTC
TRBJ2-3	TRBV20-1	NA	many	CRTFQGLPGDTQYF	TGCAGGACCTTCCAGGGCCTTCCGGGAGATACGCAGTATTTT